Reported below is one T cell receptor (beta chain). Residents of 24 US areas, aged about 18 to 100 years, made up the participants. Participants' reported clinical history set cohort assignment. In Cohort 3, a recovered donor had either two negative PCRs, clearance, or symptom resolution. The sample is drawn from a study of blood T cell repertoires in COVID-19. The junction had 5 bases not matched to a gene; V was cut back by 1 base and J by 4 bases. The CDR3 length is 15 residues. Germline lookup yields CDR1 SGHAT and CDR2 FQNNGV. As processed by the authors: Amplification of reference gene primers provided the estimated nucleated cell counts. Profiled with immunoSEQ multiplex PCR; TCRdb holds only in-frame clones, not every one. V and J calls and clone size are given by that table; D and trimming were obtained from the DNA. The table includes almost 200,000 clones, around 92% detected once.

The V gene is TRBV11-2, the J gene TRBJ2-5, with TRBD2 matching 8 bases. The sample comprised PBMCs or T cells enriched from blood (not recorded which). The source is a woman aged 18 to 35 who had recovered from COVID-19. The CDR3: CASSLASGGGETQYF. The CDR3 region has the DNA TGTGCCAGCAGCTTAGCCAGCGGGGGAGGAGAGACCCAGTACTTC.